This TCR beta chain came from a study of cytomegalovirus exposure and HLA in healthy donors. It was with 60 Vbeta and 13 Jbeta primers that the PCR ran. Repertoires were generated with immunoSEQ multiplex PCR, while TCRdb's copy carries only in-frame clones and drops some. Its clone listing holds some 120,000 clones. The CDR3 consists of 14 residues. Germline CDR1 is MNHNS and CDR2 is SASEGT. V dropped 2 bases and J dropped 7; count of bases not matched to a gene: 6. The J gene is TRBJ1-2, the V gene TRBV6-1, with TRBD1 identical over 8 bases. The sample comprised PBMCs. This clonotype was obtained from a man aged 18 to 35 in good health and CMV-seronegative. The CDR3 is CASSERTGLFGYTF. CDR3 bases: TGTGCCAGCAGTGAAAGGACAGGGCTTTTTGGCTACACCTTC.